This record covers a single T cell receptor beta chain. The sample originates from a study of blood T cell repertoires in COVID-19. Trimming took 1 base from V and 7 from J, leaving 14 bases between them. CDR1 LGHDT and CDR2 YNNKEL come from the germline V gene (reference sequence). The CDR3 loop spans 15 amino acids. The assay was immunoSEQ multiplex PCR, and TCRdb's table has in-frame clones only and misses some. The sample yields fewer than 250,000 clones, roughly 86% seen once. Source material: PBMCs or T cells enriched from blood (not recorded which). The clonotype was recovered from a woman in her thirties with acute COVID-19. This chain joins TRBV3-1 (or the pseudogene TRBV3-2) and TRBJ2-1; D is perhaps TRBD2 (6 bases). The CDR3 here is CASSQAGVRENEQFF. The DNA for the CDR3 is TGTGCCAGCAGCCAAGCGGGGGTTCGTGAGAATGAGCAGTTCTTC.